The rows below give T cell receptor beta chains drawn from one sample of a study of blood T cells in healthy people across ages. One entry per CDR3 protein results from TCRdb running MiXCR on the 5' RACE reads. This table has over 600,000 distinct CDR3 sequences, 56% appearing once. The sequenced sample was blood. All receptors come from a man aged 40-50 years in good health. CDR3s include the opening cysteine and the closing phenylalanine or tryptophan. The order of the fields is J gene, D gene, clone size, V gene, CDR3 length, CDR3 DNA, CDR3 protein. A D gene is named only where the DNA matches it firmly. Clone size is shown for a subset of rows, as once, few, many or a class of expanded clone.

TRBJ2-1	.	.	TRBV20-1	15	TGCAGTGCTAGGGCGCCAGGGCCTTCCTACAAGGAGCAGTTCTTC	CSARAPGPSYKEQFF
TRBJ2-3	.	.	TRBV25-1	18	TGTGCCAGCAGTGAGGCCGGGACGCATGGTATGGTCACAGATACGCAGTATTTT	CASSEAGTHGMVTDTQYF
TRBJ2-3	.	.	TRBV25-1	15	TGTGCCAGCAGTAACTGGGGACCCTCCACAGATACGCAGTATTTT	CASSNWGPSTDTQYF
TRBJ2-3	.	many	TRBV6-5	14	TGTGCCAGCAGTTACAGATTAGCACAAGATACGCAGTATTTT	CASSYRLAQDTQYF
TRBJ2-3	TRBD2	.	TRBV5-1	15	TGCGCCAGCAGCTTAGCGGGGACCTACACAGATACGCAGTATTTT	CASSLAGTYTDTQYF
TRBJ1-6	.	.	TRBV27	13	TGTGCCAGCAGTCCGCATTCTAATTCACCCCTCCACTTT	CASSPHSNSPLHF
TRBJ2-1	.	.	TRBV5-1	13	TGCGCCAGCAGCCGCCTCACCGGGGACAAGCAGTTCTTC	CASSRLTGDKQFF
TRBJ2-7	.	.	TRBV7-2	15	TGTGCCAGCCTACCGTCCCTGGGACGCAACTACGAGCAGTACTTC	CASLPSLGRNYEQYF
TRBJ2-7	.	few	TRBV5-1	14	TGCGCCAGCAGCGCCGCTGGGGGAGCCTACGAGCAGTACTTC	CASSAAGGAYEQYF
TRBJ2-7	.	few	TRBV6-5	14	TGTGCCAGCAGCCGAGGGGTGGGCTCCTACGAGCAGTACTTC	CASSRGVGSYEQYF
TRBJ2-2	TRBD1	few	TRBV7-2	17	TGTGCCAGCAGCTTAGCCAGCAAACCAGGGGGTACCGGGGAGCTGTTTTTT	CASSLASKPGGTGELFF
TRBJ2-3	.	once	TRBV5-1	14	TGCGCCAGCAGCTTGGGCAGGTCGGAGGATACGCAGTATTTT	CASSLGRSEDTQYF
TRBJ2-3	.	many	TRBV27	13	TGTGCCAGCAGCCCATATGGCACAGATACGCAGTATTTT	CASSPYGTDTQYF
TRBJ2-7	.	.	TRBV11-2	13	TGTGCCAGCAGCCCTAGTAGGTTCTACGAGCAGTACTTC	CASSPSRFYEQYF
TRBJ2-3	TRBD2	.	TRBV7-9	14	TGTGCCAGCCCGACTAGCGGGGGGCTAGATACGCAGTATTTT	CASPTSGGLDTQYF
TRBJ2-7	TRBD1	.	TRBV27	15	TGTGCCAGCATCTATATGACAGGGACCTCCTACGAGCAGTACTTC	CASIYMTGTSYEQYF
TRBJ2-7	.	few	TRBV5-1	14	TGCGCCAGCAGCAATGGGGGGAGCGGCTACGAGCAGTACTTC	CASSNGGSGYEQYF
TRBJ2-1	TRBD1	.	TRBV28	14	TGTGCCAGCAGTTTAGGAGGACAGGGGTATGAGCAGTTCTTC	CASSLGGQGYEQFF
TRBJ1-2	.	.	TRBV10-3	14	TGTGCCATCAGTGGAACGGACAGCAACTATGGCTACACCTTC	CAISGTDSNYGYTF
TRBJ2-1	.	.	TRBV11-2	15	TGTGCCAGCAGCTTATGGGTGGGGGCTCGGGATGAGCAGTTCTTC	CASSLWVGARDEQFF
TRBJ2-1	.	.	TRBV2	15	TGTGCCAGCAATGAGGGAAGCGGAGAATTCAATGAGCAGTTCTTC	CASNEGSGEFNEQFF
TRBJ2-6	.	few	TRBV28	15	TGTGCCAGCAGTATCAGGGATGCTGGGGCCAACGTCCTGACTTTC	CASSIRDAGANVLTF
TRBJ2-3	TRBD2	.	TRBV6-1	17	TGTGCCAGCATCCTCGGGCGGGGGGTAAGACCCACAGATACGCAGTATTTT	CASILGRGVRPTDTQYF
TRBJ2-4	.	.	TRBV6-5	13	TGTGCCAGCAGTCTAGCATGGCGAGGGGAGCAGTACTTC	CASSLAWRGEQYF
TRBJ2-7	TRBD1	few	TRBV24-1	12	TGTGCCACGGGGGACAGACCCTACGAGCAGTACTTC	CATGDRPYEQYF
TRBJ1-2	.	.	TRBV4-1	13	TGCGCCAGCAGTGCGGTGACAAACTATGGCTACACCTTC	CASSAVTNYGYTF
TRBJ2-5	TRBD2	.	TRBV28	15	TGTGCCAGCAGTGGGACTAGCGGTTACTCCTATGAGCAGTACTTC	CASSGTSGYSYEQYF
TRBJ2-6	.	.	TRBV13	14	TGTGCCAGCAGCTCCCGCGAGGGGGCCAACGTCCTGACTTTC	CASSSREGANVLTF
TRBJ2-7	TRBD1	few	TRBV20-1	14	TGCAGTGCTCCTCCCCCCGCAGGGGGCTATGAGCAGTACTTC	CSAPPPAGGYEQYF
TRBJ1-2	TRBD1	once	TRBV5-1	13	TGCGCCAGCAGCTTGGTGGACAGGGATGGCTACACCTTC	CASSLVDRDGYTF
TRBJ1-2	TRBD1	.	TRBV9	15	TGTGCCAGCACCGGGACAGGGCCCAAATACTATGGCTACACCTTC	CASTGTGPKYYGYTF
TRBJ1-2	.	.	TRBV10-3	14	TGTGCCATCAGTGAGTACTCGAGGGCGGAAGGCTACACCTTC	CAISEYSRAEGYTF
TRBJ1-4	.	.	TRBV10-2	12	TGCGCCAGCAGAGGGGGACAATGGGAACTGTTTTTT	CASRGGQWELFF
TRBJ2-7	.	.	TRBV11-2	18	TGTGCCAGCAGCCCACGGGGGCAGGGCCCGAGCTCCTACAATGAGCAGTACTTC	CASSPRGQGPSSYNEQYF
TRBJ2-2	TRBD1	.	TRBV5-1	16	TGCGCCAGCAGCTTGGCCGACAGGGGAAACACCGGGGAGCTGTTTTTT	CASSLADRGNTGELFF
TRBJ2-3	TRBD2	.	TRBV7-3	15	TGTGCCAGCAGCCCTAGCCGGACTAGCGCCGATACGCAGTATTTT	CASSPSRTSADTQYF
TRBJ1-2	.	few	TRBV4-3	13	TGCGCCAGCAGCGGGACGGCCAGCTATGGCTACACCTTC	CASSGTASYGYTF
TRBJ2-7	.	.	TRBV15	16	TGTGCCACCAGCAGAGATCCTTCTAGCCCCAGCTACGAGCAGTACTTC	CATSRDPSSPSYEQYF
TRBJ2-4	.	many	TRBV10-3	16	TGTGCCATCAGTGATTCATCGGCAGGGAGCGGAAACATTCAGTACTTC	CAISDSSAGSGNIQYF
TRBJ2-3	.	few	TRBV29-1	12	TGCAGCGTGACATCGCTCGGTGATACGCAGTATTTT	CSVTSLGDTQYF
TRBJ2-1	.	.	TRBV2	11	TGTGCCAGCACCATCCGCGATGAGCAGTTCTTC	CASTIRDEQFF
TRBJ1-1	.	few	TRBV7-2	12	TGTGCCAGCAGTCGCGAGGGGACTGAAGCTTTCTTT	CASSREGTEAFF
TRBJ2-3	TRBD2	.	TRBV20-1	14	TGCAGTGCTAGTCCAGCGGGAGGTCCAGATACGCAGTATTTT	CSASPAGGPDTQYF
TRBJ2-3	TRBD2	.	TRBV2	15	TGTGCCGGCAGTGAAATGCGGGAGGTCGCAGATACGCAGTATTTT	CAGSEMREVADTQYF
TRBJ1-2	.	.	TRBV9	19	TGTGCCAGCAGCGTATCGCTCCCGGGGGACCAGCAGGGGTTTGGTGGCTACACCTTC	CASSVSLPGDQQGFGGYTF
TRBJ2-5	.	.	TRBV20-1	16	TGCAGTGCTAGAGGGGGATTGGGGGGGGGCCTCAATGAGCAGTACTTC	CSARGGLGGGLNEQYF
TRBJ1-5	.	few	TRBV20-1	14	TGCAGTGCTAGATCCCAGTATAGCAATCAGCCCCAGCATTTT	CSARSQYSNQPQHF
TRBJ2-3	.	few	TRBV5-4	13	TGTGCCAGCAGCTTTAATCCGACAGATACGCAGTATTTT	CASSFNPTDTQYF
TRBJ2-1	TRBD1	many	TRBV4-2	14	TGTGCCAGCAGCCGGGACAGCTCCTACAATGAGCAGTTCTTC	CASSRDSSYNEQFF
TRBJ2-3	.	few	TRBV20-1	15	TGCAGTGCCGACCTTCGACAGGTTCGCGCAGATACGCAGTATTTT	CSADLRQVRADTQYF
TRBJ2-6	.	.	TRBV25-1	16	TGTGCCAGCAGTGCCCACGGGGTCACTGGGGCCAACGTCCTGACTTTC	CASSAHGVTGANVLTF